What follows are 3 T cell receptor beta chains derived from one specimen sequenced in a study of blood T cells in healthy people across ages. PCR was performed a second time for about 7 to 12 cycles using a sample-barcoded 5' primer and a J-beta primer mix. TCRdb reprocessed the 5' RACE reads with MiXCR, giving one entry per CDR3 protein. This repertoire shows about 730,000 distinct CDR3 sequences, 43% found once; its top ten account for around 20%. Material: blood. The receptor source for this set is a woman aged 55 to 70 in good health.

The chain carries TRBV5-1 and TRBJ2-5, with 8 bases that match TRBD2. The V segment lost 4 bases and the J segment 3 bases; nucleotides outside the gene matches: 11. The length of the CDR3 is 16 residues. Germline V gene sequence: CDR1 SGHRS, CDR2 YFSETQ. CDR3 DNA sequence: TGCGCCAGCAGCGAACTATCCGGACTAGCAGAAGAGACCCAGTACTTC. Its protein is CASSELSGLAEETQYF.

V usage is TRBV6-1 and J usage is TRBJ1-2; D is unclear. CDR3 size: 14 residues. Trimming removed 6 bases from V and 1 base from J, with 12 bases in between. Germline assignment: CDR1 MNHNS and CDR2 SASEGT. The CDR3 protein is CASRLRGDNYGYTF. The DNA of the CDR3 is TGTGCCAGCAGGCTACGCGGGGATAACTATGGCTACACCTTC.

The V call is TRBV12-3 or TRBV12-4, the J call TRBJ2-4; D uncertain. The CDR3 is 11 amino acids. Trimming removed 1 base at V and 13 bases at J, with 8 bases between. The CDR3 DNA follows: TGTGCCAGCAGTTTAGGGAAGGCCCAGTACTTC. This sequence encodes CASSLGKAQYF.